One sample yielded the 13 T cell receptor beta chains listed below, sequenced in a study of blood T cell repertoires in COVID-19. The repertoire was sequenced with immunoSEQ multiplex PCR; TCRdb's copy has only in-frame clones and lacks some. The data contain about 200,000 clones, roughly 91% of them singletons. The specimen was PBMCs or T cells enriched from blood (not recorded which). The receptors here all came from a woman under 40 with acute COVID-19.

This chain uses TRBV9 with TRBJ2-3; D is unresolved. CDR3 length equals 11 residues. Germline values: CDR1 SGDLS, CDR2 YYNGEE. Between the trimmed V and J ends, which lost 4 bases and 4 bases, there was a span of 4 bases. The CDR3 DNA follows: TGTGCCAGCAGCCCATCAGATACGCAGTATTTT. Its protein is CASSPSDTQYF.

The rearrangement uses TRBV6-2 or TRBV6-3 and TRBJ2-5; D perhaps matches TRBD2 (6 bases). The V gene lost 2 bases and the J gene lost 2 bases, with 15 bases spanning the gap. In germline, CDR1 is MNHEY, CDR2 SVGEGT. This CDR3 spans 16 amino acids. The CDR3, as DNA: TGTGCCAGCAGTTACGGTCCGCGGGGTTCTCAAGAGACCCAGTACTTC. This gives the protein CASSYGPRGSQETQYF.

The chain employs TRBV5-1 and TRBJ1-1, with D perhaps matching TRBD1 (5 bases). The germline V and J ends were trimmed by 7 bases and 0 bases, with 16 bases remaining between them. Germline CDR1 and CDR2: SGHRS and YFSETQ. This CDR3 has 15 amino acids. The CDR3 DNA follows: TGCGCCAGCTCAACAGGCGAGGAAATGAACACTGAAGCTTTCTTT. Translated: CASSTGEEMNTEAFF. The full variable domain, rest sourced from reference TRBV5-1 and TRBJ1-1, is KAGVTQTPRYLIKTRGQQVTLSCSPISGHRSVSWYQQTPGQGLQFLFEYFSETQRNKGNFPGRFSGRQFSNSRSEMNVSTLELGDSALYLCASSTGEEMNTEAFFGQGTRLTVV.

This sequence joins TRBV6-5 and TRBJ1-4; D may be TRBD1 (5 bases). V was trimmed by 5 bases and J by 0 bases, leaving 10 bases between them. Germline assignment: CDR1 MNHEY and CDR2 SVGAGI. The CDR3 loop spans 15 amino acids. The CDR3 here is CASSPTGPTNEKLFF. The CDR3, as DNA: TGTGCCAGCAGTCCAACAGGCCCAACTAATGAAAAACTGTTTTTT.

This rearrangement joins TRBV10-2 to TRBJ2-3, with D perhaps matching TRBD1 (6 bases). Trimming pared 6 bases from V and 4 bases from J, leaving 17 bases between. This CDR3 has 15 residues. Germline assignment: CDR1 WSHSY and CDR2 SAAADI. The chain's CDR3 is CASRPGQGRADTQYF. CDR3 coding DNA: TGCGCCAGCAGACCGGGGCAGGGGAGAGCAGATACGCAGTATTTT.

V usage is TRBV7-6 and J usage is TRBJ1-6, with D unclear. V was cut by 1 base and J by 9 bases, with 13 bases left in between. Per the germline V gene, CDR1 is SGHVS and CDR2 is FNYEAQ. The CDR3 is made up of 15 amino acids. The CDR3 nucleotides read TGTGCCAGCAGCTTAGAGGGCTTTGAGGGTTCACCCCTCCACTTT. Its protein product is CASSLEGFEGSPLHF.

This clone has only one observation. The chain recombines TRBV5-1 with TRBJ2-3, with 12 nucleotides matching TRBD2. CDR3 size: 16 residues. Germline V gene lookup returns CDR1 SGHRS and CDR2 YFSETQ. Unmatched junction bases numbered 7, after V lost 0 bases and J lost 8 bases. As DNA, the CDR3 is TGCGCCAGCAGCTTGGGACTAGCGGGGGTTCTTGGTACGCAGTATTTT. It is translated as CASSLGLAGVLGTQYF.

This clone came up once. Here the CDR3 DNA reads TGTGCCAGTGGACAGGGCAATCAGCCCCAGCATTTT. Translating it yields CASGQGNQPQHF. This chain joins TRBV19 and TRBJ1-5; 7 bases map to TRBD1. This CDR3 is built from 12 residues. Per germline, CDR1 LNHDA and CDR2 SQIVND (reference sequence). V shed 8 bases, J shed 2 bases, and the junction held 0 bases outside the gene matches.

This chain uses TRBV4-2 with TRBJ2-7; TRBD1 aligns across 12 bases. This CDR3 spans 17 amino acids. Germline V gene sequence: CDR1 LGHNA, CDR2 YNFKEQ. V was pared by 3 bases and J by 7 bases, with 13 bases of the junction left unmatched. The CDR3 reads CASSQAFPGQGAREQYF. The CDR3 coding sequence is TGTGCCAGCAGCCAGGCTTTTCCGGGACAGGGGGCTCGGGAGCAGTACTTC.

CDR3 in DNA: TGTGCCAGCAGCTTAGCGCTCGGGACAGCAATGAACACTGAAGCTTTCTTT. This gives the protein CASSLALGTAMNTEAFF. The rearrangement joins TRBV7-2 to TRBJ1-1, with TRBD1 matching 7 bases. The ends lost 0 bases at V and 0 bases at J; junction bases unmatched: 7. The CDR3 has 17 amino acids. Germline V gene data show CDR1 as SGHTA and CDR2 as FQGNSA.

The V gene is TRBV27, the J gene TRBJ1-6; no reliable D call. Between the trimmed V and J ends, which lost 0 bases and 5 bases, there was a span of 8 bases. The CDR3 totals 15 residues. The germline V gene has CDR1 MNHEY and CDR2 SMNVEV (reference sequence). The CDR3 DNA reads TGTGCCAGCAGTTTATCGCGGCCGCATAATTCACCCCTCCACTTT. Residues: CASSLSRPHNSPLHF.

The chain couples TRBV5-4 to TRBJ2-7; 8 nucleotides line up with TRBD1. Germline lookup yields CDR1 SGHNT and CDR2 YYREEE (reference sequence). V lost 3 bases, J lost 3 bases, and 5 bases stayed unmatched. The CDR3 runs 14 residues. As DNA, the CDR3 is TGTGCCAGCAGCTCCCCAGGACAGGGCTACGAGCAGTACTTC. It encodes CASSSPGQGYEQYF.

This CDR3 reads CAWSWTEGNQPQHF. The CDR3 DNA reads as TGTGCCTGGAGTTGGACAGAAGGCAATCAGCCCCAGCATTTT. This rearrangement joins TRBV30 to TRBJ1-5; perhaps TRBD1 as D (6 bases). Deletions cut 2 bases from V and 2 bases from J, with 10 bases between. From germline, CDR1 is GTSNPN and CDR2 SVGIG (reference sequence). The CDR3 has 14 residues.